This T cell receptor (beta chain) was obtained from a study of blood T cell repertoires in COVID-19. Study summary: Donors in the United States, Italy and Spain gave samples during acute or convalescent COVID-19. T cells, B-cell-depleted T cells, or PBMCs provided the cDNA or gDNA that served as material.

With 2 bases removed from V and 0 bases from J, the gap between germline ends came to 11 bases. The CDR3 totals 17 residues. In germline, CDR1 is WSHSY, CDR2 SAAADI. In the authors' workflow: The assay estimated nucleated cells by amplifying reference gene primers. Sequenced by immunoSEQ multiplex PCR; TCRdb stores in-frame clones only, minus some. That table supplies the V and J calls and clone size; D and trimming were determined from the DNA. The sample holds some 220,000 clones, 80% to 90% seen once. This clonotype was sampled from a man in his fifties with active or convalescent COVID-19. The sample comprised peripheral blood. J is TRBJ1-6 and V is TRBV10-2; perhaps TRBD1 as D (5 bases). In nucleotides, the CDR3 is TGCGCCAGCAGTGAGGTACAGGCCTACTCCTATAATTCACCCCTCCACTTT. Translating it yields CASSEVQAYSYNSPLHF.